The clone carrying this T cell receptor beta chain was seen only a few times. Antigen specificity is unknown. This entry belongs to a study of T-cell memory formation after mild COVID-19. Study-wide background: The study found TCR clusters largely donor specific.

Study-wide results and limits: Whereas later expanders leaned CD4+, clones contracting day 15 to 85 showed a balanced CD4/CD8 makeup.

5'RACE primed from the constant segment yielded TCR alpha and TCR beta cDNA libraries bearing sample barcodes and UMIs. One entry per CDR3 protein results from TCRdb running MiXCR on the 5' RACE reads. The data contain roughly 150,000 distinct CDR3 sequences, approximately 15% of them singletons. CDR1 is SGHRS and CDR2 is YFSETQ in the germline V gene. The CDR3 runs to 13 residues. Trimming took 4 bases from V and 7 from J, leaving 15 bases between them. The V and J genes are TRBV5-1 and TRBJ2-7; D uncertain. The sample was PBMCs or a T cell subset sorted from them (not recorded which). This clonotype was sampled from an adult woman who had mild COVID-19 (a few samples of this study predate the infection). Cell type and time point are not known. CDR3 sequence: CASSQDGLEEQYF. The CDR3 bases are TGCGCCAGCAGCCAGGATGGGTTAGAGGAGCAGTACTTC.